This is a list of T cell receptor beta chains from one sample in a study of cytomegalovirus exposure and HLA in healthy donors. Here immunoSEQ multiplex PCR was the method, and the copy in TCRdb shows in-frame clones only, minus some. The sample contains 180,000 or so clones, approximately 80% of which appear only once. The sequencing sample was made of PBMCs. The receptors derive from a woman aged 18-29 years in good health and CMV-seronegative. CDR3s leave out the opening cysteine and the closing phenylalanine or tryptophan. Fields, in order: V gene, J gene, CDR3 protein.

V gene: TRBV28
J gene: TRBJ2-1
CDR3 protein: ASSLGPDRPPYNEQF

V gene: TRBV7-2
J gene: TRBJ2-7
CDR3 protein: ASSRSGRAYEQY

V gene: TRBV5-4
J gene: TRBJ2-5
CDR3 protein: ASSRGLVETQY

V gene: TRBV4-2
J gene: TRBJ1-2
CDR3 protein: ASSQDPSRNYGYT

V gene: TRBV7-8
J gene: TRBJ2-4
CDR3 protein: ASSLKDRGGGGNIQY

V gene: TRBV28
J gene: TRBJ2-1
CDR3 protein: ASRPPGGSYNEQF

V gene: TRBV18
J gene: TRBJ2-7
CDR3 protein: ASSRPDRPNEQY

V gene: TRBV9
J gene: TRBJ1-3
CDR3 protein: ASSVGTGTGNTIY

V gene: TRBV7-2
J gene: TRBJ2-3
CDR3 protein: ASGSGVSTDTQY

V gene: TRBV30
J gene: TRBJ1-6
CDR3 protein: AWSSESSYNSPLH

V gene: TRBV2
J gene: TRBJ2-4
CDR3 protein: ASSELAGVGLAKNIQY

V gene: TRBV28
J gene: TRBJ2-1
CDR3 protein: ASSLSASGSVGQF

V gene: TRBV28
J gene: TRBJ2-7
CDR3 protein: ASSSSKYEQY

V gene: TRBV25-1
J gene: TRBJ2-3
CDR3 protein: ASSDPPGTAPSTDTQY

V gene: TRBV7-6
J gene: TRBJ2-1
CDR3 protein: ASSDPGLARKSSYNEQF

V gene: TRBV7-2
J gene: TRBJ2-4
CDR3 protein: ASSLEAGIDNIQY

V gene: TRBV6-6
J gene: TRBJ1-6
CDR3 protein: ARLPGQTRSPLH

V gene: TRBV5-1
J gene: TRBJ2-3
CDR3 protein: ASSPPRTGADTQY

V gene: TRBV2
J gene: TRBJ2-5
CDR3 protein: ASSVTGLSSETQY

V gene: TRBV10-3
J gene: TRBJ1-1
CDR3 protein: AISGKGQNTEAF

V gene: TRBV2
J gene: TRBJ1-2
CDR3 protein: ASKRTYSGTGDDYGYT

V gene: TRBV19
J gene: TRBJ2-1
CDR3 protein: ASSWGLTGNEQF

V gene: TRBV29-1
J gene: TRBJ1-1
CDR3 protein: SVDPGGTEAF

V gene: TRBV30
J gene: TRBJ2-1
CDR3 protein: AWTLDSQRPNEQF

V gene: TRBV30
J gene: TRBJ2-7
CDR3 protein: AWSVHAGYEQY

V gene: TRBV30
J gene: TRBJ2-1
CDR3 protein: AWSVVAPYNEQF

V gene: TRBV4-1
J gene: TRBJ1-2
CDR3 protein: ASSQPGQGSGYGYT

V gene: TRBV2
J gene: TRBJ2-2
CDR3 protein: ASSPQGRGVGELF

V gene: TRBV30
J gene: TRBJ2-7
CDR3 protein: AWSVRVTSYEQY

V gene: TRBV7-2
J gene: TRBJ2-1
CDR3 protein: ASSLVFGNEQF

V gene: TRBV15
J gene: TRBJ1-2
CDR3 protein: ATSRDESGASYGYT

V gene: TRBV29-1
J gene: TRBJ1-1
CDR3 protein: SVLRTGNTEAF